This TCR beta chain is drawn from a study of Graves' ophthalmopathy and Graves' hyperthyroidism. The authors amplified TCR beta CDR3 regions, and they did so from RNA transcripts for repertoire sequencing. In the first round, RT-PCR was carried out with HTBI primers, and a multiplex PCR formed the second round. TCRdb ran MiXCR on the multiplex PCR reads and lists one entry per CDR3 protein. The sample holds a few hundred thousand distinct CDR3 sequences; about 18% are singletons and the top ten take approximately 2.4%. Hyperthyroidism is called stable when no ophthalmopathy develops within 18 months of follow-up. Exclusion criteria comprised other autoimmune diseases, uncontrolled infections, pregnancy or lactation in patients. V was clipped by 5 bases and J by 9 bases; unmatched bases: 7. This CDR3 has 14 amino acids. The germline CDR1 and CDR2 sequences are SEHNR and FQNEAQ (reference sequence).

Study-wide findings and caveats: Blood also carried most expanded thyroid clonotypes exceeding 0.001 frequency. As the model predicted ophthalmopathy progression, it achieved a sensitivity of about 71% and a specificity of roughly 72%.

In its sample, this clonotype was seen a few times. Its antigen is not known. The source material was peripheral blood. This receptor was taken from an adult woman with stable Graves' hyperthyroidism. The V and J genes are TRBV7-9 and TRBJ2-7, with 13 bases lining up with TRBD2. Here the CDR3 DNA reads TGTGCCAGCAGCCCCGGGACTAGCGGGAAGGCGCAGTACTTC. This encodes CASSPGTSGKAQYF. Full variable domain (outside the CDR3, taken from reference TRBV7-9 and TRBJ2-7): DTGVSQNPRHKITKRGQNVTFRCDPISEHNRLYWYRQTLGQGPEFLTYFQNEAQLEKSRLLSDRFSAERPKGSFSTLEIQRTEQGDSAMYLCASSPGTSGKAQYFGPGTRLTVT.